These T cell receptor beta chains were read from a single sample in a study of cytomegalovirus exposure and HLA in healthy donors. This table comes from immunoSEQ multiplex PCR, and its TCRdb copy is limited to in-frame clones, with some not included. Among more than 150,000 clones listed, around 75% were seen once. Sequencing was done on a sample of PBMCs. The receptors originated from a woman younger than 45 in good health and CMV-seropositive. Both conserved end residues are part of each CDR3. Each record gives: clone size, V gene, D gene, J gene, CDR3 protein, CDR3 DNA. The D gene is left open where the match is weak. Clone size, where shown, is once, few, many, or a class for clones that have expanded.

>-|TRBV10-3|TRBD1|TRBJ1-1
CAISEDRANTEAFF
TGTGCCATCAGTGAAGACAGGGCGAACACTGAAGCTTTCTTT
>-|TRBV5-6|-|TRBJ1-1
CASSMDPGTEAFF
TGTGCCAGCAGCATGGACCCGGGCACTGAAGCTTTCTTT
>-|TRBV27|-|TRBJ1-1
CASSFQRTEGHEAFF
TGTGCCAGCAGTTTCCAACGGACAGAGGGTCATGAAGCTTTCTTT
>-|TRBV6-5|-|TRBJ2-1
CASSYSGRGKYNEQFF
TGTGCCAGCAGTTACTCAGGGCGGGGAAAATACAATGAGCAGTTCTTC
>few|TRBV5-1|-|TRBJ2-1
CASSLDHGLPGSYNEQFF
TGCGCCAGCAGCCTTGACCACGGACTCCCTGGCTCCTACAATGAGCAGTTCTTC
>-|TRBV9|-|TRBJ1-1
CASSEFRVTEAFF
TGTGCCAGCAGCGAATTCCGAGTCACTGAAGCTTTCTTT
>-|TRBV6-6|-|TRBJ1-2
CASRRIAGEGYTF
TGTGCCAGCAGGCGTATTGCCGGGGAGGGCTACACCTTC
>-|TRBV6-5|-|TRBJ2-5
CASSYSRAEETQYF
TGCGCCAGCAGTTACTCGCGGGCCGAAGAGACCCAGTACTTC
>-|TRBV28|-|TRBJ1-6
CASSEGGTGHSPLHF
TGTGCCAGCAGTGAGGGAGGTACCGGGCATTCACCCCTCCACTTT
>-|TRBV19|-|TRBJ2-7
CASSMAGDSYEQYF
TGTGCCAGTAGTATGGCAGGGGACTCCTACGAGCAGTACTTC
>-|TRBV27|TRBD1|TRBJ1-2
CASSLSPGQGALGNYGYTF
TGTGCCAGCAGTTTATCCCCGGGACAGGGGGCGCTTGGAAACTATGGCTACACCTTC
>many|TRBV25-1|-|TRBJ1-1
CASSERFGQAETFF
TGTGCCAGCAGTGAAAGGTTTGGGCAAGCTGAAACTTTCTTT
>few|TRBV6-5|-|TRBJ1-4
CASSISPGEKLFF
TGTGCCAGCAGTATTTCGCCCGGGGAAAAACTGTTTTTT
>-|TRBV4-1|-|TRBJ2-7
CASSQVIQGSYEQYF
TGCGCCAGCAGCCAAGTAATACAGGGCTCCTACGAGCAGTACTTC
>-|TRBV2|-|TRBJ2-3
CASSADNTDTQYF
TGTGCCAGCAGTGCTGACAACACAGATACGCAGTATTTT
>-|TRBV28|-|TRBJ2-7
CASSLSSLGSYEQYF
TGTGCCAGCAGTTTATCTAGCCTCGGATCCTACGAGCAGTACTTC
>few|TRBV9|TRBD1|TRBJ1-1
CASSEGQVMNTEAFF
TGTGCCAGCAGCGAAGGACAGGTAATGAACACTGAAGCTTTCTTT
>-|TRBV6-1|-|TRBJ1-5
CASSEWGGNQPQHF
TGTGCCAGCAGTGAATGGGGGGGCAATCAGCCCCAGCATTTT
>few|TRBV5-4|-|TRBJ1-1
CASSRVGGLNEAFF
TGTGCCAGCAGCCGGGTTGGGGGCCTCAATGAAGCTTTCTTT
>-|TRBV4-3|TRBD1|TRBJ1-5
CASSQGLSQGLGHF
TGCGCCAGCAGCCAAGGCCTATCACAGGGGTTAGGGCATTTT
>-|TRBV5-1|TRBD2|TRBJ2-3
CATAGGLASTDTQYF
TGCGCCACCGCGGGGGGCCTCGCAAGCACAGATACGCAGTATTTT
>-|TRBV6-4|TRBD2|TRBJ2-1
CASSDWSGGNEQFF
TGTGCCAGCAGTGATTGGAGCGGGGGGAATGAGCAGTTCTTC
>-|TRBV27|TRBD2|TRBJ2-5
CASSTGTSGGVVAQYF
TGTGCCAGCAGTACCGGGACTAGCGGGGGGGTAGTGGCCCAGTACTTC
>-|TRBV6-6|-|TRBJ2-7
CASSTGRYEQYF
TGTGCCAGCTCGACAGGTCGCTACGAGCAGTACTTC
>few|TRBV5-1|-|TRBJ2-1
CASSFSQRAGEQFF
TGCGCCAGCAGCTTTAGTCAGAGGGCGGGTGAGCAGTTCTTC
>-|TRBV19|-|TRBJ1-2
CASSITGDYGYTF
TGTGCCAGTAGTATAACAGGAGACTATGGCTACACCTTC
>-|TRBV18|-|TRBJ2-3
CASCPEIGSTDTQYF
TGTGCCAGCTGTCCCGAGATCGGGTCCACAGATACGCAGTATTTT
>-|TRBV5-4|-|TRBJ2-1
CASSQTKSSYNEQFF
TGTGCCAGCAGCCAAACTAAGAGCTCCTACAATGAGCAGTTCTTC
>few|TRBV10-3|-|TRBJ2-7
CAISDPTGSYEQYF
TGTGCCATCAGTGATCCGACAGGCTCCTACGAGCAGTACTTC
>-|TRBV9|TRBD1|TRBJ1-1
CASSVGLSQGIDTEAFF
TGTGCCAGCAGCGTAGGGTTGTCACAGGGGATTGACACTGAAGCTTTCTTT
>-|TRBV27|TRBD2|TRBJ2-7
CASSLGPAGGKREQYF
TGTGCCAGCAGTTTGGGGCCAGCGGGAGGGAAAAGAGAGCAGTACTTC